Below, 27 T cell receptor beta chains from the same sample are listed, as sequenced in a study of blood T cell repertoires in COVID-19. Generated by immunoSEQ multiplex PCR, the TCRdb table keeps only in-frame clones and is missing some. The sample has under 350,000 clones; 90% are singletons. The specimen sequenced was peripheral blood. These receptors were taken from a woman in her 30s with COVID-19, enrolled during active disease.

The CDR3 is CASSAAGFQNQPQHF. As DNA, the CDR3 is TGTGCCAGCAGCGCCGCCGGGTTTCAGAATCAGCCCCAGCATTTT. The rearrangement links TRBV12-1 to TRBJ1-5. TRBV12-1 is assigned pseudogene status. The CDR3 has 15 residues.

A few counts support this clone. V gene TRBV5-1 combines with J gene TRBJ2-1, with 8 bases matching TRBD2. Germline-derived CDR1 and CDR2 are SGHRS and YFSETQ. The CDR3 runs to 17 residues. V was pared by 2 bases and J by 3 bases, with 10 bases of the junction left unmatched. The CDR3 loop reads CASSFIGLRGVYNEQFF. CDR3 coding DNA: TGCGCCAGCAGCTTTATAGGGCTGCGGGGGGTCTACAATGAGCAGTTCTTC.

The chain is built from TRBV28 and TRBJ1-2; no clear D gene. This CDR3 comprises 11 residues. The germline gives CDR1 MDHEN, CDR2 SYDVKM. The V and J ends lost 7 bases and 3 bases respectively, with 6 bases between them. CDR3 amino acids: CASTSDYGYTF. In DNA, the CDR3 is TGTGCCAGCACCAGCGACTATGGCTACACCTTC.

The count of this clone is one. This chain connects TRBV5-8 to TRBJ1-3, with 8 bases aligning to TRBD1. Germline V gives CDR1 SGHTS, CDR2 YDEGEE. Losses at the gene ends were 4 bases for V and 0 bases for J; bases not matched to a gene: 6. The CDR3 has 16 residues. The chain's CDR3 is CASSDAGGPSGNTIYF. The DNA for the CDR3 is TGTGCCAGCAGCGATGCAGGGGGCCCCTCTGGAAACACCATATATTTT.

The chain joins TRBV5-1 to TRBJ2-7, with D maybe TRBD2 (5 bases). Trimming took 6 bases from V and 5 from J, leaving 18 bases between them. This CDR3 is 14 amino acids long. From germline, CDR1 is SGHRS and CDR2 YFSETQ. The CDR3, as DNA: TGCGCCAGCACAGGAGGTGCGGATGGAAACGAGCAGTACTTC. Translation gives CASTGGADGNEQYF.

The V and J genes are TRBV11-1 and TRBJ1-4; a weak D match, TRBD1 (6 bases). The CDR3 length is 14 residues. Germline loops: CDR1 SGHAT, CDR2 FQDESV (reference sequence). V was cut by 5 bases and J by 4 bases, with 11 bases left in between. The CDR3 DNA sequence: TGTGCCAGCAGCCGGCGGACAGATAATGAAAAACTGTTTTTT. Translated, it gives CASSRRTDNEKLFF.

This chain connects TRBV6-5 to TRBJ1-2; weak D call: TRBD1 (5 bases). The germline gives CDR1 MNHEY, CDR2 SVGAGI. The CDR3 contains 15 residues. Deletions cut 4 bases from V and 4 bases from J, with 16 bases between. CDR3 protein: CASSFRTRRGYGYTF. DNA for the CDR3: TGTGCCAGCAGTTTCCGCACCCGAAGGGGCTATGGCTACACCTTC.

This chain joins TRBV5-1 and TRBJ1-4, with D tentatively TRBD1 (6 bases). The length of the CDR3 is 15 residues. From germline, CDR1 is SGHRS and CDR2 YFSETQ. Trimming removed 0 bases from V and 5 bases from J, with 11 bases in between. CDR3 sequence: CASSLAGAPNEKLFF. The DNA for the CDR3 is TGCGCCAGCAGCTTGGCAGGGGCCCCAAATGAAAAACTGTTTTTT.

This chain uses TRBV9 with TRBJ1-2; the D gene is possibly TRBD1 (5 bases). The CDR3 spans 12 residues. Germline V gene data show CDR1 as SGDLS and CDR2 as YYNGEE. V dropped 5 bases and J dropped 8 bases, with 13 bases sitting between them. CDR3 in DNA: TGTGCCAGCAGGGGGCTCCCCTACGGCTACACCTTC. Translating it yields CASRGLPYGYTF.

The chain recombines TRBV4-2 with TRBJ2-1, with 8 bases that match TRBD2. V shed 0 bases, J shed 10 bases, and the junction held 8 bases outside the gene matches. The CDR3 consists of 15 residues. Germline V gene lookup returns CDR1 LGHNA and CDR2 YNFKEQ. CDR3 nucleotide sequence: TGTGCCAGCAGCCAAGAGCCAGCGGGAGTTCGGGAGCAGTTCTTC. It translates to CASSQEPAGVREQFF.

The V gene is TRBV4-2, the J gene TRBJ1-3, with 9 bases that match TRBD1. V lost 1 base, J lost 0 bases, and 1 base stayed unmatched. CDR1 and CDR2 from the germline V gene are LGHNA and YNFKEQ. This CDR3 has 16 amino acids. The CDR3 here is CASSQGDRDSGNTIYF. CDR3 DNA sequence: TGTGCCAGCAGCCAAGGGGACAGGGACTCTGGAAACACCATATATTTT.

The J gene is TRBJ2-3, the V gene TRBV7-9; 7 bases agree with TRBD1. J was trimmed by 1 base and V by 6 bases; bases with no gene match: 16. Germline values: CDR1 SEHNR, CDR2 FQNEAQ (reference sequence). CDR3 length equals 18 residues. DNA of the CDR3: TGTGCCAGCAGGCCCTATGAGAGACAGGGCCTTCGCACAGATACGCAGTATTTT. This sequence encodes CASRPYERQGLRTDTQYF.

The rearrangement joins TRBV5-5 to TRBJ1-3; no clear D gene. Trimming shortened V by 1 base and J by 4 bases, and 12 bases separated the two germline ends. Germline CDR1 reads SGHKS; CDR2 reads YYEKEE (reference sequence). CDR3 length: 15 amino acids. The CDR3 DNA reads TGTGCCAGCAGCTTGCACTTTACGGGGGGAAACACCATATATTTT. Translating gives CASSLHFTGGNTIYF. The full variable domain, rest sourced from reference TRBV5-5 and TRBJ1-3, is DAGVTQSPTHLIKTRGQQVTLRCSPISGHKSVSWYQQVLGQGPQFIFQYYEKEERGRGNFPDRFSARQFPNYSSELNVNALLLGDSALYLCASSLHFTGGNTIYFGEGSWLTVV.

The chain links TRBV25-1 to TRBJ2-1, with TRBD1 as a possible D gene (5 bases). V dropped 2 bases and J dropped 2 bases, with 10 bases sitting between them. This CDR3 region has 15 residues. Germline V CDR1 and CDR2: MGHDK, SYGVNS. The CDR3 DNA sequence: TGTGCCAGCAGTGAAAGACAGAGGACCTACAATGAGCAGTTCTTC. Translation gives CASSERQRTYNEQFF.

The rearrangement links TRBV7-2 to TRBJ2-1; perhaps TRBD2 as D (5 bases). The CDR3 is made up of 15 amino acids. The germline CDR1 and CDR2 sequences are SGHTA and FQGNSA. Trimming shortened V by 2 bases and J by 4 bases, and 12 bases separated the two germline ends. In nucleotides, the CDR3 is TGTGCCAGCAGCTTAACCCAAGGAGGTTACAATGAGCAGTTCTTC. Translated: CASSLTQGGYNEQFF.

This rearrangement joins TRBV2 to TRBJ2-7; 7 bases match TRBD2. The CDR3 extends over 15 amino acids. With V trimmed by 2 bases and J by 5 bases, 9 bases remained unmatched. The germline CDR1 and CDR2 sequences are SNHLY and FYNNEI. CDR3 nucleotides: TGTGCCAGCAGTGAAAGGGGCGGGAGTTCCCACGAGCAGTACTTC. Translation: CASSERGGSSHEQYF.

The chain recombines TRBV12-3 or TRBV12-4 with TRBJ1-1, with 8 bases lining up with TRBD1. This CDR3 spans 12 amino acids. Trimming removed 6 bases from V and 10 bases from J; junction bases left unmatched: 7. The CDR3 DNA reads TGTGCCAGCAGAAAGGGACAGGAGAGAGCTTTCTTT. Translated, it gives CASRKGQERAFF.

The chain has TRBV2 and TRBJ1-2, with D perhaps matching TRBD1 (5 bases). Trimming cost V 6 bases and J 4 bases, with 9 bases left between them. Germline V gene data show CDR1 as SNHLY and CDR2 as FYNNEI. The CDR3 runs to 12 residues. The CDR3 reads CASRPDSYGYTF. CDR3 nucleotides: TGTGCCAGCAGACCCGACAGCTATGGCTACACCTTC. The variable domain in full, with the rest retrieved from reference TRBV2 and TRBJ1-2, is EPEVTQTPSHQVTQMGQEVILRCVPISNHLYFYWYRQILGQKVEFLVSFYNNEISEKSEIFDDQFSVERPDGSNFTLKIRSTKLEDSAMYFCASRPDSYGYTFGSGTRLTVV.

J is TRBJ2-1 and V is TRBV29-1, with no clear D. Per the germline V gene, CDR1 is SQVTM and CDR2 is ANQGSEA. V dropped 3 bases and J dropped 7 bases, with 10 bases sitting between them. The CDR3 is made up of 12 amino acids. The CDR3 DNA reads TGCAGCGTTGAGGTAGTCATAAATGAGCAGTTCTTC. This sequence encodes CSVEVVINEQFF.

The CDR3 sequence: CSGIRGQINYGYTF. The CDR3 DNA sequence: TGCAGCGGTATCCGCGGACAAATTAACTATGGCTACACCTTC. The rearrangement uses TRBV29-1 and TRBJ1-2, with D perhaps matching TRBD1 (5 bases). CDR1 and CDR2 from the germline V gene are SQVTM and ANQGSEA. The CDR3 contains 14 residues. Trimming cost V 7 bases and J 1 base, with 16 bases left between them.

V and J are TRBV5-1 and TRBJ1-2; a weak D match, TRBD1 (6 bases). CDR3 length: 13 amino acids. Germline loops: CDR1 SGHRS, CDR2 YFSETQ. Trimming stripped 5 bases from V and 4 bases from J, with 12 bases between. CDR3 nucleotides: TGCGCCAGCAGTCCAGGGGTAGGCTATGGCTACACCTTC. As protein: CASSPGVGYGYTF.

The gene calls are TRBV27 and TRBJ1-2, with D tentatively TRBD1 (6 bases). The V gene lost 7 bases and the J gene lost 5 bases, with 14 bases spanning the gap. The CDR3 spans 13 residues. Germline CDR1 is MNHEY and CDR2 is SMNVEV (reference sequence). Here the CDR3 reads CASKRGADYGYTF. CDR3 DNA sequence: TGTGCCAGCAAGCGGGGGGCCGATTATGGCTACACCTTC.

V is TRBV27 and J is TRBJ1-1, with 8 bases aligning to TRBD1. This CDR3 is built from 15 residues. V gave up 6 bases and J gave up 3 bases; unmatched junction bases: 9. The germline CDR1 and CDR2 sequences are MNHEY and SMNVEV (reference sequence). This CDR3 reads CASSTSGGSYTEAFF. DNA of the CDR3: TGTGCCAGCAGCACGTCAGGGGGCAGCTACACTGAAGCTTTCTTT.

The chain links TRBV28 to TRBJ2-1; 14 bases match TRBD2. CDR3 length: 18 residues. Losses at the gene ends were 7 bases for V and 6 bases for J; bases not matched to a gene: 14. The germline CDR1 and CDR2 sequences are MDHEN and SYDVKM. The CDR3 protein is CASIMGLAGVIRSNEQFF. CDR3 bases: TGTGCCAGCATCATGGGACTAGCGGGAGTAATTAGGAGCAATGAGCAGTTCTTC.

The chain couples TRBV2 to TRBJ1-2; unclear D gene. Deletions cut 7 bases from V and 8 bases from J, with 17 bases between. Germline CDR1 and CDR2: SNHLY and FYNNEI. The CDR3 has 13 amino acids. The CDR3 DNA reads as TGTGCCAGCACCATGGCACAGAGGGAAGGCTACACCTTC. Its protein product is CASTMAQREGYTF. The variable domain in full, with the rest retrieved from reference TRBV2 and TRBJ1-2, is EPEVTQTPSHQVTQMGQEVILRCVPISNHLYFYWYRQILGQKVEFLVSFYNNEISEKSEIFDDQFSVERPDGSNFTLKIRSTKLEDSAMYFCASTMAQREGYTFGSGTRLTVV.

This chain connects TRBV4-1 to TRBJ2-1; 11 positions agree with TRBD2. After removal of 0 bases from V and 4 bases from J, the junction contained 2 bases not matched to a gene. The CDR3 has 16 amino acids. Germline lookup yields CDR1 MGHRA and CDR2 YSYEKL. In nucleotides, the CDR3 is TGCGCCAGCAGCCAAGATATAGCGGGAGGGTACAATGAGCAGTTCTTC. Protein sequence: CASSQDIAGGYNEQFF.

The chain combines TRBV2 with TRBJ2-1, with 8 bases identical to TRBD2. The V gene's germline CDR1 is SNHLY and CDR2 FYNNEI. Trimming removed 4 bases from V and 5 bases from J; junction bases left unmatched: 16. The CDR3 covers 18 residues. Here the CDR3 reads CASSVGSGSLRLNNEQFF. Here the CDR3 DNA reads TGTGCCAGCAGTGTAGGAAGCGGGAGCCTTAGGCTGAACAATGAGCAGTTCTTC. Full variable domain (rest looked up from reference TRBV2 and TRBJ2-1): EPEVTQTPSHQVTQMGQEVILRCVPISNHLYFYWYRQILGQKVEFLVSFYNNEISEKSEIFDDQFSVERPDGSNFTLKIRSTKLEDSAMYFCASSVGSGSLRLNNEQFFGPGTRLTVL.